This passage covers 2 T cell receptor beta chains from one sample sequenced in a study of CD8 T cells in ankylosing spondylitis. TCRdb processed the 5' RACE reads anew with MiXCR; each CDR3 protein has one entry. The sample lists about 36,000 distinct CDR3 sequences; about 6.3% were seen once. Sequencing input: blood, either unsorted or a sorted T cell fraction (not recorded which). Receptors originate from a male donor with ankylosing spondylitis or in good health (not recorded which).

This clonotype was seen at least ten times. For the CDR3, the DNA is TGCGCCAGCAGCTTGGGAGACCAGCGGGGAGACAATGAGCAGTTCTTC. Amino acid sequence: CASSLGDQRGDNEQFF. The chain employs TRBV5-1 and TRBJ2-1, with 7 bases that match TRBD2. CDR1 and CDR2 (germline): SGHRS, YFSETQ. This CDR3 comprises 16 residues. V trimming: 0 bases; J trimming: 5 bases; junction bases outside the gene matches: 8.

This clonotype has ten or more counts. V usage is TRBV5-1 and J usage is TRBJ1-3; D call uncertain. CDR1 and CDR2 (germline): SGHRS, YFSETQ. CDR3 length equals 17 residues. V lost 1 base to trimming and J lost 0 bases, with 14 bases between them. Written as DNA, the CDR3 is TGCGCCAGCAGCTTGTACGGGCTAGAAAGCTCTGGAAACACCATATATTTT. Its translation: CASSLYGLESSGNTIYF.